The T cell receptor (beta chain) under discussion was sequenced for a study of shared clonotypes between healthy human individuals. Study results and caveats: Four donors held 4.5% to 5% of naive CD4 clonotypes in common. Generation of non-shared clonotypes was less probable than generation of clonotypes shared by all four donors.

As regards this clone: What it binds is not known.

The data were produced by immunoSEQ multiplex PCR, yet TCRdb's version contains in-frame clones alone and is incomplete. The sample lists some 500,000 clones, almost 97% occurring once. The junction had 11 bases not matched to a gene; V was cut back by 3 bases and J by 4 bases. Germline values: CDR1 WSHSY, CDR2 SAAADI. The CDR3 has 17 amino acids. Source material: naive CD4+ T cells sorted from blood. The subset: CD45RA+ positively selected. This receptor was identified in a woman in her twenties or thirties in good health. This sequence joins TRBV10-2 and TRBJ2-1, with 8 bases aligning to TRBD2. DNA for the CDR3: TGCGCCAGCAGTGACTCCGGGACTAGGATTTTGTACAATGAGCAGTTCTTC. This encodes CASSDSGTRILYNEQFF.